This is a list of T cell receptor beta chains from one sample in a study of vaccination and CD4 T cells after COVID-19. A single record per CDR3 protein comes from TCRdb applying MiXCR to the PCR reads. The sample lists some 11,000 distinct CDR3 sequences; roughly 29% were seen once. Their antigens are not known. Source: CD4+ T cells from blood, cultured in vitro, taken after SARS-CoV-2 vaccination. The source of these receptors is a human donor who had recovered from COVID-19. Each CDR3 is given with its conserved first and last residue. The D gene is left open where the match is weak. Rows may omit the clone size; those that give it use once, few, many or a size class.

j_call clone_size v_call d_call cdr3_aa cdr3_nt
TRBJ2-5 medium-sized TRBV20-1 - CSARRGGGRETQYF TGCAGTGCTAGACGAGGAGGGGGGCGGGAGACCCAGTACTTC
TRBJ2-7 - TRBV5-6 - CASTRPGPSYEQYF TGTGCCAGCACCCGACCCGGCCCCTCCTACGAGCAGTACTTC
TRBJ1-1 - TRBV6-5 - CASSYWEETEAFF TGTGCCAGCAGTTACTGGGAGGAAACTGAAGCTTTCTTT
TRBJ2-5 - TRBV23-1 - CASFLDHGGETQYF TGCGCCAGCTTTTTAGACCACGGAGGAGAGACCCAGTACTTC
TRBJ2-7 few TRBV11-2 - CASRTGFSSYEQYF TGTGCCAGCAGAACAGGATTTAGCTCCTATGAGCAGTACTTC
TRBJ1-5 - TRBV6-1 TRBD1 CASSERSPRQGNQPQHF TGTGCCAGCAGTGAAAGATCTCCGAGACAGGGGAATCAGCCCCAGCATTTT
TRBJ2-7 - TRBV6-1 TRBD1 CASSPRGRKLSEQYF TGTGCCAGCAGCCCCAGGGGGCGCAAACTGTCCGAGCAGTACTTC
TRBJ1-1 few TRBV6-1 - CASRPDGTEAFF TGTGCCAGCAGACCCGATGGCACTGAAGCTTTCTTT
TRBJ2-3 few TRBV19 - CASSIVGANTQYF TGTGCCAGTAGTATAGTCGGGGCGAATACGCAGTATTTT
TRBJ1-1 few TRBV7-9 - CASSPGALGRGATEAFF TGTGCCAGCAGCCCCGGGGCGTTGGGGAGGGGAGCGACTGAAGCTTTCTTT
TRBJ1-3 - TRBV7-3 TRBD1 CASSTGGSGNTIYF TGTGCCAGCAGCACAGGGGGGTCTGGAAACACCATATATTTT
TRBJ2-1 few TRBV28 - CASSHLGSGDREFF TGTGCCAGCAGCCACCTTGGTAGCGGAGATCGGGAGTTCTTC
TRBJ1-1 - TRBV29-1 - CSVDGGGNTEAFF TGCAGCGTTGATGGAGGGGGGAACACTGAAGCTTTCTTT
TRBJ1-6 medium-sized TRBV20-1 - CSASYQLYSPLHF TGCAGTGCTAGTTACCAGCTATATTCACCCCTCCACTTT
TRBJ1-1 - TRBV28 - CASIRGGGTEAFF TGTGCCAGCATAAGGGGCGGGGGCACTGAAGCTTTCTTT
TRBJ2-6 once TRBV5-1 - CASSRQSNSGANVLTF TGCGCCAGCAGTAGACAGTCAAACTCTGGGGCCAACGTCCTGACTTTC
TRBJ2-7 - TRBV29-1 - CSVGPGQSYEQYF TGCAGCGTTGGTCCGGGACAAAGCTACGAGCAGTACTTC
TRBJ1-5 - TRBV7-2 - CASSSTRAGQPQHF TGTGCCAGCAGCTCAACCCGAGCGGGACAGCCCCAGCATTTT
TRBJ2-7 few TRBV28 TRBD2 CASSSAGGGSYEQYF TGTGCCAGCAGTTCAGCGGGAGGGGGCTCCTACGAGCAGTACTTC
TRBJ2-7 few TRBV7-2 - CASSTQLRRNEQYF TGTGCCAGCAGCACCCAGTTACGTAGGAACGAGCAGTACTTC
TRBJ1-5 few TRBV28 TRBD1 CATKWGGQGASGNQPQHF TGTGCCACCAAGTGGGGGGGACAGGGGGCCTCAGGGAATCAGCCCCAGCATTTT
TRBJ1-4 - TRBV6-1 - CASPGGVGEKLFF TGTGCCAGTCCGGGGGGGGTAGGTGAAAAACTGTTTTTT
TRBJ2-2 - TRBV5-8 - CASSLSIGSVNTGELFF TGTGCCAGCAGCTTGTCCATCGGGAGTGTGAACACCGGGGAGCTGTTTTTT
TRBJ1-6 - TRBV7-9 - CASRPGQRSPLHF TGTGCCAGCAGGCCCGGACAGCGGTCACCCCTCCACTTT
TRBJ2-3 - TRBV27 - CASSPQTPDTQYF TGTGCCAGCAGTCCCCAAACCCCGGATACGCAGTATTTT
TRBJ2-7 - TRBV20-1 TRBD1 CSARDLDRAVWEQYF TGCAGTGCTAGAGATCTCGACAGGGCAGTTTGGGAGCAGTACTTC
TRBJ2-6 - TRBV7-9 - CASSEAITGANVLTF TGTGCCAGCAGCGAAGCGATCACCGGGGCCAACGTCCTGACTTTC
TRBJ1-1 few TRBV7-2 TRBD1 CASSLTTGPAEAFF TGTGCCAGCAGCTTAACGACAGGGCCCGCTGAAGCTTTCTTT
TRBJ1-1 few TRBV19 TRBD1 CASSIPGGSGTEAFF TGTGCCAGTAGTATCCCAGGGGGTAGTGGCACTGAAGCTTTCTTT
TRBJ2-7 few TRBV4-1 TRBD2 CASSQASGAGGLYEQYF TGCGCCAGCAGCCAAGCCTCGGGCGCGGGAGGGCTCTACGAGCAGTACTTC
TRBJ2-1 medium-sized TRBV6-2/TRBV6-3 - CASSYRGTIGRQKQFF TGTGCCAGCAGTTACCGCGGAACCATCGGAAGACAGAAGCAGTTCTTC
TRBJ2-3 few TRBV7-3 - CASSESGPLGTDTQYF TGTGCCAGCAGCGAATCCGGCCCCCTAGGTACAGATACGCAGTATTTT
TRBJ1-6 - TRBV6-1 - CASSENFHDSLNSPLHF TGTGCCAGCAGTGAAAATTTCCACGACAGCCTTAATTCACCCCTCCACTTT
TRBJ2-2 - TRBV5-1 - CASSLDLAVGELFF TGCGCCAGCAGCTTGGACCTGGCGGTCGGGGAGCTGTTTTTT
TRBJ1-3 - TRBV29-1 - CSVAPGRYSGNTIYF TGCAGCGTCGCCCCGGGACGGTACTCTGGAAACACCATATATTTT
TRBJ2-7 - TRBV20-1 TRBD2 CSAPSGSFYEQYF TGCAGTGCTCCAAGCGGGAGTTTCTACGAGCAGTACTTC
TRBJ2-3 few TRBV7-3 - CASRKTSTDTQYF TGTGCCAGCAGGAAGACTAGCACAGATACGCAGTATTTT
TRBJ2-7 - TRBV5-1 TRBD2 CASSPSGKGYEQYF TGCGCCAGCAGCCCTAGCGGGAAGGGCTACGAGCAGTACTTC
TRBJ2-3 - TRBV2 - CASGARQTRGDTQYF TGTGCCAGCGGGGCACGTCAAACGAGGGGAGATACGCAGTATTTT
TRBJ2-7 few TRBV19 - CASSLRQAGQGSYEQYF TGTGCCAGTAGTCTTAGGCAGGCAGGGCAGGGGTCCTACGAGCAGTACTTC